Following are 22 T cell receptor beta chains from one sample sequenced in a study of long-term antiretroviral therapy in people with HIV. The assay used was immunoSEQ (version v3.0), run at survey level. The protocol was immunoSEQ multiplex PCR, while the TCRdb copy is restricted to in-frame clones and leaves out a portion. Of around 17,000 clones listed, approximately 73% are singletons. This specimen was unsorted PBMCs, taken about 2.6 years before starting antiretroviral therapy. All receptors derive from a woman between 50 and 59 years old with HIV.

This chain links TRBV9 with TRBJ1-3; TRBD1 is a possible D gene (5 bases). V was shortened by 4 bases and J by 4 bases, with 12 bases between the two germline ends. Looked up from germline, CDR1 is SGDLS and CDR2 is YYNGEE. The CDR3 covers 14 residues. The CDR3 sequence: CASSSSWGGNTIYF. Here the CDR3 DNA reads TGTGCCAGCAGCTCCAGCTGGGGGGGAAACACCATATATTTT.

The chain recombines TRBV11-2 with TRBJ2-1; 12 nucleotides agree with TRBD2. Germline-derived CDR1 and CDR2 are SGHAT and FQNNGV. This CDR3 is 15 amino acids long. The V and J ends lost 0 bases and 8 bases, in that order; junction bases with no gene match: 2. CDR3 bases: TGTGCCAGCAGCTTAGAGGCTAGCGGGGGGGATGAGCAGTTCTTC. Its translation: CASSLEASGGDEQFF.

There are a few counts of this clone. The CDR3 sequence is CASSPLVAAFF. CDR3 nucleotide sequence: TGTGCCAGCAGCCCCTTGGTTGCGGCTTTCTTT. This sequence joins TRBV7-9 and TRBJ1-1; D not resolved. V lost 5 bases and J lost 11, with 12 bases in between. This CDR3 is built from 11 residues. CDR1 is SEHNR, CDR2 FQNEAQ, per germline (reference sequence). The complete variable domain, with remaining parts taken from reference TRBV7-9 and TRBJ1-1, reads DTGVSQNPRHKITKRGQNVTFRCDPISEHNRLYWYRQTLGQGPEFLTYFQNEAQLEKSRLLSDRFSAERPKGSFSTLEIQRTEQGDSAMYLCASSPLVAAFFGQGTRLTVV.

The rearrangement links TRBV10-2 to TRBJ1-1; D uncertain. Germline CDR1 WSHSY, CDR2 SAAADI. This CDR3 is built from 12 residues. V lost 6 bases and J 1 base, leaving 6 bases between the germline ends. For the CDR3, the DNA is TGCGCCAGCAGACCAGAGAACACTGAAGCTTTCTTT. It translates to CASRPENTEAFF.

Relative to its sample, this clone is medium-sized. The V gene is TRBV27, the J gene TRBJ1-2, with TRBD1 matching over 12 bases. Germline CDR1 reads MNHEY; CDR2 reads SMNVEV (reference sequence). CDR3 length: 12 residues. Trimming removed 10 bases from V and 7 bases from J; junction bases left unmatched: 4. CDR3 sequence reads: CATRDRGLGYTF. CDR3 DNA sequence: TGTGCCACCCGGGACAGGGGGCTTGGCTACACCTTC.

J is TRBJ2-1 and V is TRBV9, with 10 positions matching TRBD2. Looked up from germline, CDR1 is SGDLS and CDR2 is YYNGEE. The ends lost 0 bases at V and 1 base at J; junction bases unmatched: 4. This CDR3 is 17 amino acids long. The CDR3 DNA reads as TGTGCCAGCAGCGTAGGAAGCGGGGGGGAATCCTACAATGAGCAGTTCTTC. Residues: CASSVGSGGESYNEQFF.

The chain employs TRBV9 and TRBJ2-1, with 8 positions matching TRBD2. After removal of 1 base from V and 2 bases from J, the junction contained 8 bases not matched to a gene. The CDR3 covers 17 residues. CDR1 SGDLS and CDR2 YYNGEE come from the germline V gene. This CDR3 reads CASSVMPSGGPYNEQFF. CDR3 nucleotide sequence: TGTGCCAGCAGCGTAATGCCCAGCGGGGGACCCTACAATGAGCAGTTCTTC.

The V gene is TRBV29-1, the J gene TRBJ1-1; perhaps TRBD1 as D (5 bases). Germline loops: CDR1 SQVTM, CDR2 ANQGSEA. The CDR3 consists of 14 residues. V was cut by 7 bases and J by 1 base, with 16 bases left in between. The DNA of the CDR3 is TGCAGCGCCGCGATTGACACAGGGAACACTGAAGCTTTCTTT. It yields the protein CSAAIDTGNTEAFF. Supplemented by reference TRBV29-1 and TRBJ1-1, the full variable domain reads SAVISQKPSRDICQRGTSLTIQCQVDSQVTMMFWYRQQPGQSLTLIATANQGSEATYESGFVIDKFPISRPNLTFSTLTVSNMSPEDSSIYLCSAAIDTGNTEAFFGQGTRLTVV.

In its sample, this clone was seen a few times. The rearrangement joins TRBV19 to TRBJ2-7; 10 bases line up with TRBD1. Germline assignment: CDR1 LNHDA and CDR2 SQIVND (reference sequence). The CDR3 runs to 17 residues. Germline trimming cut 5 bases from V and 1 base from J; bases unmatched to any gene: 11. As DNA, the CDR3 is TGTGCCAGTAGTGGACTGACAGGGGGCCTTACATCCTACGAGCAGTACTTC. Translation gives CASSGLTGGLTSYEQYF.

The CDR3 bases are TGTGCCAGCAGTGTCCGGCCCCAGCATTTT. The encoded protein is CASSVRPQHF. The rearrangement links TRBV6-1 to TRBJ1-5, with D uncertain. CDR3 length: 10 amino acids. With 4 bases removed from V and 9 bases from J, the gap between germline ends came to 4 bases. Germline values: CDR1 MNHNS, CDR2 SASEGT.

The rearrangement uses TRBV4-1 and TRBJ2-1, with 15 positions matching TRBD2. CDR1 is MGHRA, CDR2 YSYEKL, per germline. V shed 6 bases, J shed 2 bases, and the junction held 5 bases outside the gene matches. The CDR3 consists of 17 residues. CDR3 nucleotide sequence: TGCGCCAGCAGTCAATGGACTAGCGGGGGGGCCTACAATGAGCAGTTCTTC. It codes for CASSQWTSGGAYNEQFF.

The chain links TRBV5-4 to TRBJ1-2, with unresolved D. CDR3 length: 15 amino acids. Trimming removed 4 bases at V and 2 bases at J, with 15 bases between. Germline assignment: CDR1 SGHNT and CDR2 YYREEE (reference sequence). CDR3 residues: CASSRGEDSNYGYTF. The CDR3 coding sequence is TGTGCCAGCAGCCGTGGGGAGGATTCGAACTATGGCTACACCTTC. Drawing the rest from reference TRBV5-4 and TRBJ1-2, the complete variable domain is ETGVTQSPTHLIKTRGQQVTLRCSSQSGHNTVSWYQQALGQGPQFIFQYYREEENGRGNFPPRFSGLQFPNYSSELNVNALELDDSALYLCASSRGEDSNYGYTFGSGTRLTVV.

The gene calls are TRBV7-9 and TRBJ2-1; TRBD2 agrees at 8 bases. The CDR3 covers 15 residues. Germline values: CDR1 SEHNR, CDR2 FQNEAQ (reference sequence). With V trimmed by 6 bases and J by 10 bases, 14 bases remained unmatched. DNA of the CDR3: TGTGCCAGCAGTTCACCCGGGACTAGGGGAGGGGAGCAGTTCTTC. Translating gives CASSSPGTRGGEQFF.

Here the CDR3 reads CASSSFGGLLGDTEAFF. The DNA of the CDR3 is TGTGCCAGCAGTTCCTTCGGGGGCTTATTGGGGGACACTGAAGCTTTCTTT. The chain is built from TRBV9 and TRBJ1-1; a possible D gene is TRBD1 (6 bases). The germline V gene encodes CDR1 SGDLS and CDR2 YYNGEE. The ends were cut back, 5 bases at V and 3 bases at J, with 23 bases in the middle. The CDR3 contains 17 residues.

The chain carries TRBV10-3 and TRBJ2-2; TRBD2 matches 10 bases. J lost 4 bases, V lost 0 bases, and 8 bases had no gene match. The length of the CDR3 is 18 residues. From germline, CDR1 is ENHRY and CDR2 SYGVKD. The CDR3 loop is CAISESIPSGGSTGELFF. CDR3 in DNA: TGTGCCATCAGTGAGTCGATCCCTAGCGGGGGTAGCACCGGGGAGCTGTTTTTT.

The chain has TRBV13 and TRBJ2-7, with 10 bases lining up with TRBD2. V lost 4 bases and J lost 1; bases outside the gene matches: 10. In germline, CDR1 is PRHDT, CDR2 FYEKMQ (reference sequence). The CDR3 is 17 amino acids. CDR3 residues: CASSSTDQRGGSYEQYF. CDR3 in DNA: TGTGCCAGCAGCTCGACAGACCAGCGGGGGGGTTCCTACGAGCAGTACTTC.

This clone came up a few times. J is TRBJ2-7 and V is TRBV19; perhaps TRBD2 as D (5 bases). Trimming pared 3 bases from V and 0 bases from J, leaving 15 bases between. From germline, CDR1 is LNHDA and CDR2 SQIVND (reference sequence). The length of the CDR3 is 16 residues. The CDR3 region has the DNA TGTGCCAGTAGTATGCGAGGGTCCCCTTCCTCCTACGAGCAGTACTTC. Protein product: CASSMRGSPSSYEQYF.

The chain recombines TRBV5-6 with TRBJ2-7; 8 nucleotides match TRBD1. The CDR3 extends over 15 amino acids. V trimming: 0 bases; J trimming: 1 base; junction bases outside the gene matches: 3. From germline, CDR1 is SGHDT and CDR2 YYEEEE. DNA of the CDR3: TGTGCCAGCAGCTTGGTCGGACAGGGTTCCTACGAGCAGTACTTC. Amino acids: CASSLVGQGSYEQYF.

This clone rates as medium-sized (0.01 to 0.1%). The chain is built from TRBV28 and TRBJ1-1; D is possibly TRBD1 (5 bases). V was clipped by 3 bases and J by 1 base, with 21 bases between them. The CDR3 has 18 amino acids. Germline-derived CDR1 and CDR2 are MDHEN and SYDVKM. The CDR3 bases are TGTGCCAGCAGTTTGTCTGTCTTTCCGGGGCTTGGGAACACTGAAGCTTTCTTT. It yields the protein CASSLSVFPGLGNTEAFF.

V and J are TRBV5-1 and TRBJ1-2; no clear D gene. Trimming removed 2 bases from V and 6 bases from J, with 11 bases in between. The CDR3 has 13 amino acids. Looked up from germline, CDR1 is SGHRS and CDR2 is YFSETQ. CDR3 bases: TGCGCCAGCAGCTTTACCAGAGTCGATGGCTACACCTTC. This gives the protein CASSFTRVDGYTF.

In its sample, this clone ranks as large. The genes are TRBV7-8 and TRBJ2-5; the match to TRBD2 covers 9 bases. V lost 1 base and J lost 5; bases outside the gene matches: 8. The CDR3 has 16 residues. CDR1 is SGHVS and CDR2 is FQNEAQ in the germline V gene. CDR3 DNA sequence: TGTGCCAGCAGCTTAGGAGCGGGGGGTCACATGGAGACCCAGTACTTC. It is translated as CASSLGAGGHMETQYF.

The V call is TRBV30, the J call TRBJ2-2; D remains ambiguous. Trimming took off 5 bases at V and 6 bases at J, with 10 bases between the two ends. This CDR3 is built from 12 residues. Looked up from germline, CDR1 is GTSNPN and CDR2 is SVGIG (reference sequence). The CDR3: CAWADWPGELFF. CDR3 nucleotide sequence: TGTGCCTGGGCCGATTGGCCCGGGGAGCTGTTTTTT.